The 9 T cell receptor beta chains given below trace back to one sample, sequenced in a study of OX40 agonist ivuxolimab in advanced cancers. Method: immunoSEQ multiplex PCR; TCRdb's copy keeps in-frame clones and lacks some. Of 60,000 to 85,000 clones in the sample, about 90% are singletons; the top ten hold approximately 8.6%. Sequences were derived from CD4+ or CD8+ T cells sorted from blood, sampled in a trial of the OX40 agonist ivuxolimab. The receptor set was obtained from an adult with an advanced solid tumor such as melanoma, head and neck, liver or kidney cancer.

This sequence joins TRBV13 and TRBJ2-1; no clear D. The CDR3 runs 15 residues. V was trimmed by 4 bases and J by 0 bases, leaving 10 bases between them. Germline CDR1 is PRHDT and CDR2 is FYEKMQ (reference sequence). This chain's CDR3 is CASSSRVSSYNEQFF. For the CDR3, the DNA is TGTGCCAGCAGCTCAAGGGTGAGCTCCTACAATGAGCAGTTCTTC.

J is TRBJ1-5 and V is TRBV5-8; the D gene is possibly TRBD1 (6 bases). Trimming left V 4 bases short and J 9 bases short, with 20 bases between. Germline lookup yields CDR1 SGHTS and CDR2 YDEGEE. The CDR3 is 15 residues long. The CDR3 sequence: CASSLGGQGIPPQHF. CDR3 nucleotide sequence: TGTGCCAGCAGCCTTGGGGGGCAGGGCATTCCGCCCCAGCATTTT.

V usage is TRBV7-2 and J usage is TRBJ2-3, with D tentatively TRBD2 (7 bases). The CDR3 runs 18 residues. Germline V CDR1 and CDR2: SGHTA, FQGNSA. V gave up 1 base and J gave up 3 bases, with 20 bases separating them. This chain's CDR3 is CASSLDREGWGGTDTQYF. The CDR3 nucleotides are TGTGCCAGCAGCTTAGACAGGGAGGGATGGGGTGGAACAGATACGCAGTATTTT.

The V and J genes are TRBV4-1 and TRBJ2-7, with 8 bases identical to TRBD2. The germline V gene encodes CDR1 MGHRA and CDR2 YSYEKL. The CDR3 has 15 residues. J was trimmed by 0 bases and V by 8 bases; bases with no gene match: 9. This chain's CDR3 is CASRFLRGGSYEQYF. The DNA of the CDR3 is TGCGCCAGCCGCTTCCTCCGGGGGGGCTCCTACGAGCAGTACTTC.

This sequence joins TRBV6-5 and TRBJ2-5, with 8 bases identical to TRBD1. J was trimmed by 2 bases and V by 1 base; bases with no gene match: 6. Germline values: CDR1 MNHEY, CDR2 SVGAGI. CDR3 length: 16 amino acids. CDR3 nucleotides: TGTGCCAGCAGTTACTGGGGGACAGGATATCAAGAGACCCAGTACTTC. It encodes CASSYWGTGYQETQYF.

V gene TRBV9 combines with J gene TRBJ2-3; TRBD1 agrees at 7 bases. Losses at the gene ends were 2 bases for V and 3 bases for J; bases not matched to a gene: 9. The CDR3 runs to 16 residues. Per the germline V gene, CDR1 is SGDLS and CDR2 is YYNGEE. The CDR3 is CASSVGRGTETDTQYF. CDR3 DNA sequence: TGTGCCAGCAGCGTCGGCCGAGGGACAGAGACAGATACGCAGTATTTT.

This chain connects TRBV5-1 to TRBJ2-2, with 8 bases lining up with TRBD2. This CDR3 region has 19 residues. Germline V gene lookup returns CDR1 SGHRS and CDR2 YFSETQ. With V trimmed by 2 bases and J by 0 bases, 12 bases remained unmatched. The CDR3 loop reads CASSFKAGAPQTNTGELFF. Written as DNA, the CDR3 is TGCGCCAGCAGCTTTAAAGCGGGGGCCCCACAGACGAACACCGGGGAGCTGTTTTTT.

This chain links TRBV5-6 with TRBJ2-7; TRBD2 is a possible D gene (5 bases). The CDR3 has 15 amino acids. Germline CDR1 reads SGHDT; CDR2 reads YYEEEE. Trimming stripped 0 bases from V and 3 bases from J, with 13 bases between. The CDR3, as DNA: TGTGCCAGCAGCTTGGGCTACGCCAGCGGCTACGAGCAGTACTTC. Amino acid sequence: CASSLGYASGYEQYF.

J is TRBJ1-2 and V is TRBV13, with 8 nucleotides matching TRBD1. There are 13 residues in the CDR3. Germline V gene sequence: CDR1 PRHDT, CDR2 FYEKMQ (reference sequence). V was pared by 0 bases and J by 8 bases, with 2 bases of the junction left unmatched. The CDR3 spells CASSLGQGAGYTF. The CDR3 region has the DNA TGTGCCAGCAGCTTAGGGCAGGGGGCCGGCTACACCTTC.